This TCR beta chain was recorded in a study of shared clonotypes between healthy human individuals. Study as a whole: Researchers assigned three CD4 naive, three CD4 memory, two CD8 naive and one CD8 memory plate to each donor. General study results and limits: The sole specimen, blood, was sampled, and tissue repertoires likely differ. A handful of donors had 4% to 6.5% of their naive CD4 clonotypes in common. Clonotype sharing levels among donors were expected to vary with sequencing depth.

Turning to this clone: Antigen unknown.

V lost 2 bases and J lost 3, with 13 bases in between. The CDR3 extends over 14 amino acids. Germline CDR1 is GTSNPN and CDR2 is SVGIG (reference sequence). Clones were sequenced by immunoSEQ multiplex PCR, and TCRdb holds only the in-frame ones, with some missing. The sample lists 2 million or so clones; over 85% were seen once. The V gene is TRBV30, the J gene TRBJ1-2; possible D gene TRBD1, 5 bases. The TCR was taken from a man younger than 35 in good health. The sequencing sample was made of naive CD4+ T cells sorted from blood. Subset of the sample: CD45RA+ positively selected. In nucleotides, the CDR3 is TGTGCCTGGAGTCAACGGACAAGGGACTATGGCTACACCTTC. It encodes CAWSQRTRDYGYTF.